The clone carrying this T cell receptor (beta chain) came up many times. Its antigen is not known. This sample was included in a study of CD8 T cells in ankylosing spondylitis. General study results and limits: Matched synovial fluid from ankylosing spondylitis patients was reported to be enriched for disease-linked clones.

MiXCR, applied by TCRdb to the 5' RACE reads, yields one record per CDR3 protein. Counted here are under 300,000 distinct CDR3 sequences, about 10% occurring once; the ten biggest clones make up 6% to 8%. Trimming shortened V by 5 bases and J by 4 bases, and 10 bases separated the two germline ends. Germline loops: CDR1 SGHTA, CDR2 FQGNSA. CDR3 size: 13 residues. This TCR derives from a male donor with ankylosing spondylitis or in good health (not recorded which). The specimen sequenced was blood, either unsorted or a sorted T cell fraction (not recorded which). This chain connects TRBV7-2 to TRBJ2-3, with TRBD1 as a possible D gene (6 bases). In nucleotides, the CDR3 is TGTGCCAGCAGCCGCCCAGGGGCAGATACGCAGTATTTT. The encoded protein is CASSRPGADTQYF.